The 4 T cell receptor beta chains reported below all come from one sample, sequenced in a study of Graves' ophthalmopathy and Graves' hyperthyroidism. Amplification targeted the TCR beta CDR3 regions, with RNA transcripts as the source material. An initial RT-PCR round employing HTBI primers preceded a second-round multiplex PCR. TCRdb re-analysed the multiplex PCR reads in MiXCR, keeping a single row per CDR3 protein. The table records hundreds of thousands of distinct CDR3 sequences, roughly 20% of them present only once. Sequencing input: peripheral blood. Receptor source: a woman aged 18-29 years with stable Graves' hyperthyroidism. Some clones in this sample may be carry-over from other donors' samples.

There are many counts of this clonotype. The chain carries TRBV9 and TRBJ1-1, with TRBD1 matching 8 bases. The CDR3 sequence is 16 residues long. Germline assignment: CDR1 SGDLS and CDR2 YYNGEE. V shed 0 bases and J 0 bases; nucleotides not matched to a gene: 4. The CDR3 is CASSVGQGALNTEAFF. In DNA form, the CDR3 reads TGTGCCAGCAGCGTAGGGCAGGGGGCCCTGAACACTGAAGCTTTCTTT.

On this clonotype itself: A much larger clonotype is one base distant, so this may be a read error. The missing conserved phenylalanine or tryptophan at the end of this CDR3 makes a read error likely. This chain links TRBV20-1 with TRBJ1-2; D not certain. Between the trimmed V and J ends, which lost 1 base and 3 bases, there was a span of 3 bases. Per the germline V gene, CDR1 is DFQATT and CDR2 is SNEGSKA (reference sequence). The CDR3 contains 11 residues. The CDR3 DNA reads as TGCAGTGCTAGAGGTGACTATGGCTACACCGTC. Translation gives CSARGDYGYTV.

J is TRBJ2-5 and V is TRBV2, with TRBD2 as a possible D gene (5 bases). V was trimmed by 0 bases and J by 5 bases, leaving 13 bases between them. The CDR3 sequence is 15 residues long. CDR1 and CDR2 from the germline V gene are SNHLY and FYNNEI. In nucleotides, the CDR3 is TGTGCCAGCAGTGAAGCGGGAGTGCGGTGGGAGACCCAGTACTTC. It specifies CASSEAGVRWETQYF.

This clonotype occurred many times. The chain uses TRBV13 and TRBJ2-7, with 7 positions matching TRBD2. Germline lookup yields CDR1 PRHDT and CDR2 FYEKMQ (reference sequence). Trimming removed 0 bases from V and 3 bases from J; junction bases left unmatched: 8. There are 16 residues in the CDR3. The CDR3 region is CASSLGGLAANYEQYF. The DNA for the CDR3 is TGTGCCAGCAGCTTAGGCGGGCTAGCGGCTAACTACGAGCAGTACTTC.